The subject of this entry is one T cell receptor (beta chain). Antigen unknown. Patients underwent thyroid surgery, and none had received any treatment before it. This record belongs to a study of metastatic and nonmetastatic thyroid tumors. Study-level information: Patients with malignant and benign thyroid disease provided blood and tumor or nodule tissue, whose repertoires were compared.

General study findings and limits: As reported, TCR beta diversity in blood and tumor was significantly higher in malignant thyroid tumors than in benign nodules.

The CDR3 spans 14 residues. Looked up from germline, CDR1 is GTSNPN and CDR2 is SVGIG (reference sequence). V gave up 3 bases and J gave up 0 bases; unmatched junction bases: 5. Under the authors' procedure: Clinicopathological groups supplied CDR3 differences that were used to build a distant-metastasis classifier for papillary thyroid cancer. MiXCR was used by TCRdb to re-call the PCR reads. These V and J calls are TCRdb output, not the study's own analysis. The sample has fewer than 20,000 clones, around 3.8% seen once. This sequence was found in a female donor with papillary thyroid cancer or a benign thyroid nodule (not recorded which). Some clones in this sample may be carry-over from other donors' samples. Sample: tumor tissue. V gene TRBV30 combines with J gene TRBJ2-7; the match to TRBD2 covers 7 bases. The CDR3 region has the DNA TGTGCCTGGAGGTCGCGGGGGTCCTCCTACGAGCAGTACTTC. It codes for CAWRSRGSSYEQYF.